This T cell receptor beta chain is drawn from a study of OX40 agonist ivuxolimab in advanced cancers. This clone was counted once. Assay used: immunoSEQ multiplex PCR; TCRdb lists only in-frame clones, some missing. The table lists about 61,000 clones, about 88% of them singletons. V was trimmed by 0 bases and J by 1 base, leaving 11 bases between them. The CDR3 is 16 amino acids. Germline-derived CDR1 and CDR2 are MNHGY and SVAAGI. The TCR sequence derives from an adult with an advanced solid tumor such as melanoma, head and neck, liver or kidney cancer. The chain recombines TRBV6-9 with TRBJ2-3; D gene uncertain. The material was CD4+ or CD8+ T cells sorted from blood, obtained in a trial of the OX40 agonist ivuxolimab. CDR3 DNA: TGTGCCAGCAGTTATTCGCGGCCCCGGCGCACAGATACGCAGTATTTT. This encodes CASSYSRPRRTDTQYF.